The next 5 T cell receptor beta chains were all read from a single sample in a study of blood T cell repertoires in COVID-19. TCRdb's copy holds only in-frame clones and misses some; the assay was immunoSEQ multiplex PCR. The table records 150,000 to 200,000 clones, 88% of them present only once. The sample was peripheral blood. These TCRs come from a human donor in a cohort sampled during active COVID-19.

This clone was observed a handful of times. The rearrangement uses TRBV10-2 and TRBJ1-1; D is unresolved. CDR1 and CDR2 from the germline V gene are WSHSY and SAAADI. The V and J ends lost 5 bases and 11 bases respectively, with 18 bases between them. The CDR3 runs to 13 residues. Here the CDR3 DNA reads TGCGCCAGCAGTCCGGGCCGTTCCCGGGAGGCTTTCTTT. It translates to CASSPGRSREAFF.

Concerning this clone: Compared with germline, one end of the junction differs, possibly owing to a read error. The chain carries TRBV7-7 and TRBJ2-3; no definite D call. There are 15 residues in the CDR3. Germline CDR1 is SSHAT and CDR2 is FNYEAQ (reference sequence). The CDR3 DNA is TGTGCTAGCAGCTTATCTCTCAGCGCCACAGATACGCAGTATTTT. Protein: CASSLSLSATDTQYF.

This clone was detected once. The chain uses TRBV6-1 and TRBJ1-1; 7 nucleotides line up with TRBD1. The CDR3 sequence is 16 residues long. CDR1 MNHNS and CDR2 SASEGT come from the germline V gene. With V trimmed by 4 bases and J by 0 bases, 8 bases remained unmatched. CDR3 amino acids: CASSVGQLLMNTEAFF. CDR3 nucleotide sequence: TGTGCCAGCAGTGTGGGACAGTTACTCATGAACACTGAAGCTTTCTTT.

The chain couples TRBV2 to TRBJ1-4; the D gene is possibly TRBD1 (5 bases). Between the trimmed V and J ends, which lost 6 bases and 8 bases, there was a span of 16 bases. Germline V gene sequence: CDR1 SNHLY, CDR2 FYNNEI. This CDR3 comprises 14 residues. The CDR3 loop is CASSVLAGREKLFF. CDR3 nucleotide sequence: TGTGCCAGCAGCGTCCTGGCAGGGAGGGAAAAACTGTTTTTT.

The rearrangement joins TRBV11-2 to TRBJ1-2; 9 bases line up with TRBD1. V shed 5 bases and J 7 bases; nucleotides not matched to a gene: 5. The CDR3 is made up of 13 amino acids. Germline V lookup: CDR1 SGHAT, CDR2 FQNNGV. CDR3 DNA: TGTGCCAGCAGCCCGGACAGGGGCGGTGGCTACACCTTC. This encodes CASSPDRGGGYTF.